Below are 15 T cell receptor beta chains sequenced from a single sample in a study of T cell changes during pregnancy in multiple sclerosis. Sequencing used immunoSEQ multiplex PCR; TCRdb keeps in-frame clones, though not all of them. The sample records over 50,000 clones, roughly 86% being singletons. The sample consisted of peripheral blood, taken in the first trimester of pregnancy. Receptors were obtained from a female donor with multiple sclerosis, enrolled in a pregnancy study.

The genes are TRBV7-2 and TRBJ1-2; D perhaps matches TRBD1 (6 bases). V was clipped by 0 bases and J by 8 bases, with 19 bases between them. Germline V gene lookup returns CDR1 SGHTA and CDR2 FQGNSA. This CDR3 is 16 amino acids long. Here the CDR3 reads CASSLARGSAEQGYTF. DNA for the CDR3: TGTGCCAGCAGCTTAGCCAGGGGATCGGCGGAGCAGGGCTACACCTTC.

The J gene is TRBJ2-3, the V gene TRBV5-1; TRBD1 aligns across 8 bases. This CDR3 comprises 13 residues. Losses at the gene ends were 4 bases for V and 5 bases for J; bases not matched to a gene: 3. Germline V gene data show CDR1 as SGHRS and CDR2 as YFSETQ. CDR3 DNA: TGCGCCAGCAGCCTCACAGGGGGAGATACGCAGTATTTT. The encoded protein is CASSLTGGDTQYF.

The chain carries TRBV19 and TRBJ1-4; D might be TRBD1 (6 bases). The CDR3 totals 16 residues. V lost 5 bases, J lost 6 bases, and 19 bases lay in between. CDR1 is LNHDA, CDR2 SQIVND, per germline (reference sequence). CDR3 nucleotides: TGTGCCAGTAGTCGTTGGTTCACAGGGACCGATGAAAAACTGTTTTTT. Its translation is CASSRWFTGTDEKLFF.

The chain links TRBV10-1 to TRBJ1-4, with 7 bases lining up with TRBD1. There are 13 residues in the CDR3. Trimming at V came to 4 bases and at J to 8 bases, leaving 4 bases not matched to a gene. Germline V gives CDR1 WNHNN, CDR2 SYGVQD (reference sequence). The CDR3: CASSGRDSEKLFF. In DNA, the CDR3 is TGCGCCAGCAGTGGCCGGGACAGCGAAAAACTGTTTTTT.

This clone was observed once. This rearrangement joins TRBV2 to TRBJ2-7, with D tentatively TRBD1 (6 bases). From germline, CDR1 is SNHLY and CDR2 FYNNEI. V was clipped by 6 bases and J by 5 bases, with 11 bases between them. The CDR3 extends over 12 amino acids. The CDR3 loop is CASRLQGHEQYF. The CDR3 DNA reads TGTGCCAGCAGGTTACAGGGACACGAGCAGTACTTC.

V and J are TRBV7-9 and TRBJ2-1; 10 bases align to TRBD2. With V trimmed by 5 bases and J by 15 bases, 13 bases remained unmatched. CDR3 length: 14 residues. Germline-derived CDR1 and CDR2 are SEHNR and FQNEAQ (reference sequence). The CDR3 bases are TGTGCCAGCAGCCCCGGGGCTAGCGGGGGACTTTGGTTCTTC. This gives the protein CASSPGASGGLWFF.

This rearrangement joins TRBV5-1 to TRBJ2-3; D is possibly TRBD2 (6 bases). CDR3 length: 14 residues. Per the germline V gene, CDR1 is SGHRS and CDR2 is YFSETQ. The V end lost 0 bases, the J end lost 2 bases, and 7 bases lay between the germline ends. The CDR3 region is CASSLGRDTDTQYF. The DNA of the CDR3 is TGCGCCAGCAGCTTGGGGAGGGACACAGATACGCAGTATTTT. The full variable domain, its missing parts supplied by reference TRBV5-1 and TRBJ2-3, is KAGVTQTPRYLIKTRGQQVTLSCSPISGHRSVSWYQQTPGQGLQFLFEYFSETQRNKGNFPGRFSGRQFSNSRSEMNVSTLELGDSALYLCASSLGRDTDTQYFGPGTRLTVL.

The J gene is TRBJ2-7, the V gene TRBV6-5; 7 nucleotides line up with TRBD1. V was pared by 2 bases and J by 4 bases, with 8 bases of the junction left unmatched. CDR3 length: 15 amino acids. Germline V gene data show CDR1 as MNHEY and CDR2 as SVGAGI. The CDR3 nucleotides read TGTGCCAGCAGTTACGACGGGACAGTTCAGTACGAGCAGTACTTC. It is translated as CASSYDGTVQYEQYF.

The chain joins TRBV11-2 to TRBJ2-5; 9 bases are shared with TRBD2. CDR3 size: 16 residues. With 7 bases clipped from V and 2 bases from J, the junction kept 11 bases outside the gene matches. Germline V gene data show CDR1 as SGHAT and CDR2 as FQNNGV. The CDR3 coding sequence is TGTGCCAGCACCCCTTCGCTAGCGGGGACTCAAGAGACCCAGTACTTC. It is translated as CASTPSLAGTQETQYF.

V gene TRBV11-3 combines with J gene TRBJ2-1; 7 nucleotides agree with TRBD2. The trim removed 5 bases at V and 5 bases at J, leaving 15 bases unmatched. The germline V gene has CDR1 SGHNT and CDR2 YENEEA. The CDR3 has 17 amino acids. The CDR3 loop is CASSHRGSGKTNNEQFF. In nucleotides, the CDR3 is TGTGCCAGCAGCCACCGCGGAAGCGGGAAGACTAACAATGAGCAGTTCTTC.

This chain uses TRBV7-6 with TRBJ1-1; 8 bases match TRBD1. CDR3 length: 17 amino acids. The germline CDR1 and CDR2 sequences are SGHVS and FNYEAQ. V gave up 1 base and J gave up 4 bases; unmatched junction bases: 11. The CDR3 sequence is CASSLERIGQGATEAFF. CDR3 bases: TGTGCCAGCAGCTTAGAACGCATTGGACAGGGTGCCACTGAAGCTTTCTTT.

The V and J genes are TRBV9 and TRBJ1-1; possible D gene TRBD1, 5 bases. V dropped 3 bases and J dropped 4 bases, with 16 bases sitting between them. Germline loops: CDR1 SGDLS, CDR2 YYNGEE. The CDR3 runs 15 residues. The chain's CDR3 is CASSARSGSVTEAFF. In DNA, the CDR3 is TGTGCCAGCAGCGCCAGGTCAGGGTCTGTCACTGAAGCTTTCTTT.

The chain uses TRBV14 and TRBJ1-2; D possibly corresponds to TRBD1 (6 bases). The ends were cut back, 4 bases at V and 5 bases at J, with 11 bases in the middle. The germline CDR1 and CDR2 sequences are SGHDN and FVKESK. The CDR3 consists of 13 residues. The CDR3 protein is CASSRGGEYGYTF. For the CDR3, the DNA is TGTGCCAGCAGCCGAGGGGGAGAGTATGGCTACACCTTC.

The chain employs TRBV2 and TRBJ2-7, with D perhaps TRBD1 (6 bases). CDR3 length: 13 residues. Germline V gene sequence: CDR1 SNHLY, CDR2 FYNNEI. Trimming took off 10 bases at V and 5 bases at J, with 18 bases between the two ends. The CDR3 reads CATATHRVHEQYF. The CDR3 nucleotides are TGTGCCACCGCGACCCACAGGGTCCACGAGCAGTACTTC.

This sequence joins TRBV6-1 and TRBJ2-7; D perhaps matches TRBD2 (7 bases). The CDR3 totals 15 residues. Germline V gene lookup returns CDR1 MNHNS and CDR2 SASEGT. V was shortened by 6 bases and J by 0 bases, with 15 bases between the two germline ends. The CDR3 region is CASRGGGLHSYEQYF. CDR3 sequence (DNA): TGTGCCAGCAGGGGAGGGGGACTGCACTCCTACGAGCAGTACTTC.